The clone carrying this T cell receptor beta chain was observed a handful of times. Antigen: not known. The data originate from a study of vaccination and CD4 T cells after COVID-19. The length of the CDR3 is 19 residues. Per germline, CDR1 SGHTA and CDR2 FQGNSA. V was clipped by 2 bases and J by 4 bases, with 26 bases between them. Treatment indicated: roughly 10-day PBMC culture with coronavirus spike peptide pools or control peptides (ViraFEST assay). Peptide-pool expansion of antigen-specific T cells preceded TCR sequencing in ViraFEST. An Oncomine TCR Beta short-read assay was used to sequence the DNA from cultured CD4+ T cells. TCRdb re-called the PCR reads through MiXCR, storing one row per CDR3 protein. The sample has about 11,000 distinct CDR3 sequences, over 50% seen once.

The TCR comes from a human donor who had recovered from COVID-19. Sequenced input: CD4+ T cells from blood, cultured in vitro. The J gene is TRBJ1-1, the V gene TRBV7-2; no firm D call. CDR3 coding DNA: TGTGCCAGCAGCTTAAAAGGCGGTTCTCCCGTCGTTGGTGTCACTGAAGCTTTCTTT. This sequence encodes CASSLKGGSPVVGVTEAFF. Supplemented by reference TRBV7-2 and TRBJ1-1, the full variable domain reads GAGVSQSPSNKVTEKGKDVELRCDPISGHTALYWYRQSLGQGLEFLIYFQGNSAPDKSGLPSDRFSAERTGGSVSTLTIQRTQQEDSAVYLCASSLKGGSPVVGVTEAFFGQGTRLTVV.